Listed here are 29 T cell receptor beta chains from one sample, sequenced in a study of PD-L1 blockade in urothelial cancer. Libraries were prepared by immunoSEQ multiplex PCR; TCRdb keeps only in-frame clonotypes and omits some of them. The sample lists about 51,000 clones, around 88% occurring once. Material: PBMCs, obtained around atezolizumab (anti-PD-L1) treatment. All receptors come from a man aged 55 to 70 with urothelial cancer.

The J gene is TRBJ1-5, the V gene TRBV21-1; the D call of TRBD1 is as the table states it, not checked on the DNA. TRBV21-1 constitutes a pseudogene. CDR3 length: 14 residues. In nucleotides, the CDR3 is TGTGCCCGGCGAGGGCAGGGGGCGAACCAGCCCCAGCATTTT. It specifies CARRGQGANQPQHF.

The rearrangement links TRBV19 to TRBJ1-5, with D possibly matching TRBD1 (5 bases). Germline-derived CDR1 and CDR2 are LNHDA and SQIVND (reference sequence). V was clipped by 5 bases and J by 3 bases, with 23 bases between them. CDR3 length: 18 amino acids. The DNA of the CDR3 is TGTGCCAGTAGTTTGCATCTCCGAGACAGAACTTACAATCAGCCCCAGCATTTT. Its translation is CASSLHLRDRTYNQPQHF.

V gene TRBV10-3 combines with J gene TRBJ2-2; D might be TRBD1 (5 bases). The V and J ends lost 2 bases and 4 bases respectively, with 11 bases between them. The CDR3 sequence is 15 residues long. Germline CDR1 is ENHRY and CDR2 is SYGVKD. For the CDR3, the DNA is TGTGCCATCAGTGAGGGCAGGGTGGGCACCGGGGAGCTGTTTTTT. It is translated as CAISEGRVGTGELFF.

V usage is TRBV18 and J usage is TRBJ2-5; D perhaps matches TRBD1 (5 bases). This CDR3 has 14 amino acids. CDR1 is KGHSH, CDR2 LQKENI, per germline. V was pared by 6 bases and J by 1 base, with 12 bases between. The CDR3 region has the DNA TGTGCCAGCTCTCCTACAGGAGTCCAAGAGACCCAGTACTTC. Encoded protein: CASSPTGVQETQYF.

The genes are TRBV11-3 and TRBJ2-5; D is perhaps TRBD2 (5 bases). Germline CDR1 is SGHNT and CDR2 is YENEEA. The length of the CDR3 is 15 residues. V shed 1 base and J shed 3 bases, with 12 bases lying between them. The chain's CDR3 is CASSLGGGGEETQYF. The CDR3 nucleotides are TGTGCCAGCAGCTTAGGAGGTGGAGGTGAAGAGACCCAGTACTTC.

This chain connects TRBV4-1 to TRBJ1-1; TRBD1 might be the D (5 bases). Looked up from germline, CDR1 is MGHRA and CDR2 is YSYEKL. The CDR3 is 15 amino acids. V lost 4 bases and J 4 bases, leaving 16 bases between the germline ends. The CDR3 region has the DNA TGCGCCAGCAGCCTCCGAATCGGGGGGAGCACTGAAGCTTTCTTT. The encoded protein is CASSLRIGGSTEAFF.

This chain links TRBV27 with TRBJ2-5; 11 bases fit TRBD2. Trimming took 1 base from V and 6 from J; bases not matched to a gene: 4. Germline lookup yields CDR1 MNHEY and CDR2 SMNVEV (reference sequence). CDR3 length equals 15 residues. The CDR3 sequence is CASSLFLAGGQTQYF. The CDR3 nucleotides read TGTGCCAGCAGTTTATTTCTAGCGGGAGGCCAGACCCAGTACTTC.

The chain uses TRBV10-3 and TRBJ2-5; 7 bases align to TRBD2. Germline V gene sequence: CDR1 ENHRY, CDR2 SYGVKD. This CDR3 has 12 amino acids. The V gene end was trimmed by 9 bases and the J gene end by 5 bases; junction bases not matched to a gene: 6. The DNA for the CDR3 is TGTGCCATGCGGGGGACGGGGGAGACCCAGTACTTC. Translated: CAMRGTGETQYF.

The chain combines TRBV10-1 with TRBJ1-5, with a possible D match to TRBD1 (5 bases). The CDR3 totals 15 residues. V shed 10 bases and J shed 0 bases, with 16 bases lying between them. Germline V CDR1 and CDR2: WNHNN, SYGVQD (reference sequence). For the CDR3, the DNA is TGCGCCACCCGGGACTGTGGGTATAGCAATCAGCCCCAGCATTTT. Amino acids: CATRDCGYSNQPQHF.

The chain is built from TRBV28 and TRBJ1-2, with 9 bases matching TRBD1. The CDR3 has 15 amino acids. The germline gives CDR1 MDHEN, CDR2 SYDVKM. V gave up 8 bases and J gave up 0 bases; unmatched junction bases: 7. CDR3 DNA sequence: TGTGCCAGCGGGACAGGGCTGTCCACTAACTATGGCTACACCTTC. Protein product: CASGTGLSTNYGYTF.

V is TRBV7-9 and J is TRBJ1-3; 10 nucleotides agree with TRBD1. The V and J ends lost 2 bases and 4 bases, in that order; junction bases with no gene match: 5. CDR3 length equals 16 residues. From germline, CDR1 is SEHNR and CDR2 FQNEAQ (reference sequence). The CDR3 here is CASSLWWTGGGNTIYF. The CDR3 coding sequence is TGTGCCAGCAGCTTATGGTGGACAGGGGGGGGAAACACCATATATTTT.

The chain uses TRBV11-2 and TRBJ1-5; D gene unclear. The ends were cut back, 6 bases at V and 6 bases at J, with 21 bases in the middle. Germline V gene sequence: CDR1 SGHAT, CDR2 FQNNGV. The CDR3 is 16 residues long. The CDR3: CASRLRTSFLCQPQHF. For the CDR3, the DNA is TGTGCCAGCAGACTACGGACTTCCTTTTTATGTCAGCCCCAGCATTTT.

The gene calls are TRBV5-6 and TRBJ1-3, with 7 positions matching TRBD1. The CDR3 is made up of 15 amino acids. Germline V CDR1 and CDR2: SGHDT, YYEEEE. V lost 4 bases to trimming and J lost 0 bases; unmatched junction nucleotides: 4. The chain's CDR3 is CASSRRGSSGNTIYF. In DNA, the CDR3 is TGTGCCAGCAGCCGCAGGGGGTCCTCTGGAAACACCATATATTTT.

The CDR3 bases are TGTGCCTGGAGTGCGACAGGAGATACGCAGTATTTT. This sequence encodes CAWSATGDTQYF. This rearrangement joins TRBV30 to TRBJ2-3; tentative D call: TRBD1 (6 bases). The CDR3 is made up of 12 amino acids. Deletions cut 1 base from V and 5 bases from J, with 7 bases between. CDR1 is GTSNPN, CDR2 SVGIG, per germline (reference sequence).

This clone appeared a single time. This chain joins TRBV9 and TRBJ2-7; D unresolved. V was shortened by 3 bases and J by 3 bases, with 4 bases between the two germline ends. Germline assignment: CDR1 SGDLS and CDR2 YYNGEE. The CDR3 extends over 11 amino acids. The CDR3 region is CASSDNYEQYF. CDR3 DNA: TGTGCCAGCAGCGACAACTACGAGCAGTACTTC. Complete variable domain (other parts from reference TRBV9 and TRBJ2-7): DSGVTQTPKHLITATGQRVTLRCSPRSGDLSVYWYQQSLDQGLQFLIQYYNGEERAKGNILERFSAQQFPDLHSELNLSSLELGDSALYFCASSDNYEQYFGPGTRLTVT.

V is TRBV6-5 and J is TRBJ2-7; 7 nucleotides line up with TRBD2. CDR1 MNHEY and CDR2 SVGAGI come from the germline V gene. V dropped 2 bases and J dropped 2; count of bases not matched to a gene: 9. The CDR3 has 16 amino acids. DNA of the CDR3: TGTGCCAGCAGTTACCCCTCGGGAGGACCAACCTACGAGCAGTACTTC. The encoded protein is CASSYPSGGPTYEQYF.

The chain joins TRBV28 to TRBJ1-2; 7 nucleotides match TRBD1. Trimming removed 4 bases from V and 2 bases from J; junction bases left unmatched: 16. Looked up from germline, CDR1 is MDHEN and CDR2 is SYDVKM. CDR3 length: 18 residues. The CDR3 DNA reads as TGTGCCAGCAGTTCACGCCGGGACAGCCTTGAGAGGAACTATGGCTACACCTTC. It yields the protein CASSSRRDSLERNYGYTF.

The V gene is TRBV7-3, the J gene TRBJ2-2; 9 bases fit TRBD2. In germline, CDR1 is SGHTA, CDR2 FQGTGA. The CDR3 is made up of 17 amino acids. The J segment lost 5 bases and the V segment lost 0 bases, leaving 7 bases of the junction unmatched. CDR3 sequence reads: CASSLTGTSLTTGELFF. The CDR3 region has the DNA TGTGCCAGCAGCTTAACGGGGACTAGCCTAACGACCGGGGAGCTGTTTTTT. The full variable domain, in which reference TRBV7-3 and TRBJ2-2 provide the parts outside the CDR3, is GAGVSQTPSNKVTEKGKYVELRCDPISGHTALYWYRQSLGQGPEFLIYFQGTGAADDSGLPNDRFFAVRPEGSVSTLKIQRTERGDSAVYLCASSLTGTSLTTGELFFGEGSRLTVL.

The rearrangement links TRBV28 to TRBJ1-2; D gene uncertain. CDR1 is MDHEN, CDR2 SYDVKM, per germline. The V end lost 6 bases, the J end lost 5 bases, and 13 bases lay between the germline ends. The CDR3 totals 13 residues. CDR3 bases: TGTGCCAGCAGCGACATTTTGGGTTATGGCTACACCTTC. Translating it yields CASSDILGYGYTF.

V usage is TRBV13 and J usage is TRBJ1-2; possibly TRBD1 for D (6 bases). This CDR3 has 16 residues. Germline CDR1 PRHDT, CDR2 FYEKMQ (reference sequence). Trimming cost V 5 bases and J 0 bases, with 16 bases left between them. CDR3 in amino acids: CASSPRDILANYGYTF. The CDR3 DNA is TGTGCCAGCAGCCCAAGGGACATTTTAGCTAACTATGGCTACACCTTC.

V usage is TRBV7-2 and J usage is TRBJ2-2; D remains ambiguous. The germline V and J ends were trimmed by 1 base and 4 bases, with 7 bases remaining between them. The CDR3 totals 14 residues. CDR1 is SGHTA and CDR2 is FQGNSA in the germline V gene. The CDR3 is CASSLVRGTGELFF. CDR3 in DNA: TGTGCCAGCAGCTTAGTTCGAGGCACCGGGGAGCTGTTTTTT.

This chain joins TRBV5-1 and TRBJ2-2; a weak D match, TRBD2 (5 bases). From germline, CDR1 is SGHRS and CDR2 YFSETQ. This CDR3 contains 13 residues. The V end lost 1 base, the J end lost 8 bases, and 9 bases lay between the germline ends. This chain's CDR3 is CASSLRTLGELFF. The CDR3 coding sequence is TGCGCCAGCAGCTTGCGGACTCTGGGGGAGCTGTTTTTT.

This clone has a handful of counts. V and J are TRBV7-2 and TRBJ2-5; 13 bases match TRBD2. The germline V gene has CDR1 SGHTA and CDR2 FQGNSA. This CDR3 has 15 residues. After removal of 5 bases from V and 4 bases from J, the junction contained 4 bases not matched to a gene. CDR3 in DNA: TGTGCCAGCAGCCGGGGACTAGCGGGAACAGAGACCCAGTACTTC. As protein: CASSRGLAGTETQYF.

This clone has just one count. The chain carries TRBV28 and TRBJ1-1; D gene unclear. CDR1 MDHEN and CDR2 SYDVKM come from the germline V gene. V lost 1 base to trimming and J lost 7 bases, with 13 bases between them. The CDR3 totals 14 residues. Here the CDR3 DNA reads TGTGCCAGCAGTTTATCAGGCATCGGTAATGAAGCTTTCTTT. Translating it yields CASSLSGIGNEAFF.

CDR3 bases: TGTGCCAGTAGTATAACATACGACAGAACTAATGAAAAACTGTTTTTT. Amino acid sequence: CASSITYDRTNEKLFF. This chain connects TRBV19 to TRBJ1-4, with a possible D match to TRBD1 (5 bases). V was shortened by 2 bases and J by 1 base, with 11 bases between the two germline ends. Germline V gene lookup returns CDR1 LNHDA and CDR2 SQIVND (reference sequence). This CDR3 contains 16 residues.

The J gene is TRBJ1-6, the V gene TRBV6-5; no definite D call. The CDR3 length is 12 residues. Germline CDR1 MNHEY, CDR2 SVGAGI. Trimming cost V 6 bases and J 8 bases, with 8 bases left between them. The CDR3 sequence is CASSPVDSPLHF. The CDR3, as DNA: TGTGCCAGCAGCCCCGTTGATTCACCCCTCCACTTT.

This chain joins TRBV5-4 and TRBJ1-1; 8 bases match TRBD1. This CDR3 spans 15 amino acids. The ends lost 5 bases at V and 1 base at J; junction bases unmatched: 7. Germline V gives CDR1 SGHNT, CDR2 YYREEE (reference sequence). In DNA, the CDR3 is TGTGCCAGCAGTTCTCGGGACAGGACGAACACTGAAGCTTTCTTT. It is translated as CASSSRDRTNTEAFF.

The chain joins TRBV14 to TRBJ1-1; possibly TRBD1 for D (6 bases). This CDR3 has 16 amino acids. The germline gives CDR1 SGHDN, CDR2 FVKESK. Trimming removed 2 bases at V and 0 bases at J, with 13 bases between. In DNA, the CDR3 is TGTGCCAGCAGCCAACCCAAGTCAGGGGTGAACACTGAAGCTTTCTTT. It yields the protein CASSQPKSGVNTEAFF.

V gene TRBV27 combines with J gene TRBJ1-5, with 7 bases aligning to TRBD1. V dropped 5 bases and J dropped 4; count of bases not matched to a gene: 8. In germline, CDR1 is MNHEY, CDR2 SMNVEV (reference sequence). The CDR3 is 15 residues long. The CDR3, as DNA: TGTGCCAGCAGTCCGGGACAGCCTCGAAATCAGCCCCAGCATTTT. Protein sequence: CASSPGQPRNQPQHF.